The next 8 T cell receptor beta chains were all read from a single sample in a study of blood T cell repertoires in COVID-19. The repertoire was sequenced with immunoSEQ multiplex PCR; TCRdb's copy has only in-frame clones and lacks some. The table has over 100,000 clones, approximately 83% seen once. What was sequenced was peripheral blood. All receptors derive from a woman in her 70s with acute or convalescent COVID-19.

V is TRBV12-3 or TRBV12-4 and J is TRBJ1-1; TRBD1 agrees at 7 bases. This CDR3 comprises 13 residues. With V trimmed by 4 bases and J by 5 bases, 4 bases remained unmatched. DNA of the CDR3: TGTGCCAGCAGTTCCACCAGGGGGACTGAAGCTTTCTTT. Translating gives CASSSTRGTEAFF.

This clone was seen more than once but under ten times. V is TRBV5-1 and J is TRBJ2-5; weak D call: TRBD2 (6 bases). In germline, CDR1 is SGHRS, CDR2 YFSETQ. The CDR3 runs to 13 residues. Trimming removed 5 bases from V and 7 bases from J, with 15 bases in between. CDR3 sequence reads: CASSLGREATQYF. As DNA, the CDR3 is TGCGCCAGCAGTTTAGGCAGGGAGGCGACCCAGTACTTC.

The gene calls are TRBV7-9 and TRBJ2-4, with TRBD2 matching over 10 bases. The CDR3 consists of 18 residues. From germline, CDR1 is SEHNR and CDR2 FQNEAQ (reference sequence). The trim removed 2 bases at V and 4 bases at J, leaving 11 bases unmatched. CDR3 loop: CASSLTPSGSGGKNIQYF. The CDR3 DNA reads as TGTGCCAGCAGCTTAACCCCATCGGGTAGCGGGGGGAAAAACATTCAGTACTTC.

The chain links TRBV7-9 to TRBJ2-6; D gene ambiguous. Trimming stripped 3 bases from V and 3 bases from J, with 3 bases between. The CDR3 runs to 13 residues. CDR1 is SEHNR, CDR2 FQNEAQ, per germline (reference sequence). The CDR3 spells CASSFSGANVLTF. DNA for the CDR3: TGTGCCAGCAGCTTTAGTGGGGCCAACGTCCTGACTTTC.

V is TRBV9 and J is TRBJ2-6; TRBD1 agrees at 7 bases. Per germline, CDR1 SGDLS and CDR2 YYNGEE. The V and J ends lost 4 bases and 0 bases, in that order; junction bases with no gene match: 10. The CDR3 has 18 amino acids. The CDR3 coding sequence is TGTGCCAGCAGCCCAACAGGGGATCGTAACTCTGGGGCCAACGTCCTGACTTTC. It yields the protein CASSPTGDRNSGANVLTF. The full variable domain, in which reference TRBV9 and TRBJ2-6 provide the parts outside the CDR3, is DSGVTQTPKHLITATGQRVTLRCSPRSGDLSVYWYQQSLDQGLQFLIQYYNGEERAKGNILERFSAQQFPDLHSELNLSSLELGDSALYFCASSPTGDRNSGANVLTFGAGSRLTVL.

The rearrangement uses TRBV2 and TRBJ2-3; TRBD2 matches at 8 bases. The V segment lost 10 bases and the J segment 5 bases; nucleotides outside the gene matches: 11. This CDR3 region has 14 residues. Germline V gene sequence: CDR1 SNHLY, CDR2 FYNNEI. The CDR3 nucleotides are TGTGCCACCGAGGACGGGGGGGCCATAGATACGCAGTATTTT. It yields the protein CATEDGGAIDTQYF.

The rearrangement uses TRBV19 and TRBJ1-5; 8 bases are shared with TRBD1. CDR1 and CDR2 from the germline V gene are LNHDA and SQIVND (reference sequence). Trimming at V came to 6 bases and at J to 2 bases, leaving 9 bases not matched to a gene. The CDR3 length is 16 residues. The DNA of the CDR3 is TGTGCCAGTAGCCCGGTAAGGGGACAGGGCAATCAGCCCCAGCATTTT. This gives the protein CASSPVRGQGNQPQHF.

This chain connects TRBV5-3 to TRBJ1-2, with 7 bases identical to TRBD1. TRBV5-3 falls under the ORF class, with uncertain function. The trim removed 7 bases at V and 0 bases at J, leaving 6 bases unmatched. This CDR3 has 14 amino acids. The CDR3 DNA sequence: TGTGCCAGACACAGGGGACAGACTAACTATGGCTACACCTTC. Translated, it gives CARHRGQTNYGYTF.